The source of this TCR beta chain is a study of a mutant IDH1 vaccine in newly diagnosed glioma. About this clone: Its antigen is as yet unknown.

The table came from immunoSEQ multiplex PCR; TCRdb's copy has only in-frame clones and leaves some out. Seen here are 55,000 to 70,000 clones, 65% to 90% observed once, and the top ten hold 2.9%. Whole-study results and caveats: Changes in the top peripheral T cell clonotypes seemingly had no bearing on pseudoprogression.

Time point specified: baseline, week 1 (first vaccination visit). Regarding treatment: pre-vaccination baseline after standard-of-care therapy. Each astrocytoma in the donors was new, WHO grade 3 or 4, IDH1-mutant and ATRX-lost. This material consisted of PBMCs, taken from a glioma patient treated with radiotherapy, temozolomide or both. The source of this sequence is a man under 40 with glioma.

The CDR3 spells CASSEIQGGMNTEAFF. Written as DNA, the CDR3 is TGTGCCAGCAGTGAAATACAGGGGGGAATGAACACTGAAGCTTTCTTT. This chain connects TRBV6-1 to TRBJ1-1; 8 bases line up with TRBD1. Unmatched junction bases numbered 5, after V lost 2 bases and J lost 0 bases. Germline V gene sequence: CDR1 MNHNS, CDR2 SASEGT. The CDR3 sequence is 16 residues long.